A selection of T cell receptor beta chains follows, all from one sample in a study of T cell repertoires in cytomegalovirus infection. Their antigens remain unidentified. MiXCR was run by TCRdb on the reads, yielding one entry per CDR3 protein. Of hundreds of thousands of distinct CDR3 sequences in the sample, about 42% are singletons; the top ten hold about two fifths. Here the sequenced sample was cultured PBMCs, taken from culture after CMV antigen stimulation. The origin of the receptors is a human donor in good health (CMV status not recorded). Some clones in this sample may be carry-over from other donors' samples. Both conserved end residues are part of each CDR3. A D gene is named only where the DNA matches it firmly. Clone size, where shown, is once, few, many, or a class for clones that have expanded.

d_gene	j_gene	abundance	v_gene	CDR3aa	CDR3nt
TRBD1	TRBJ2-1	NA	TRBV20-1	CSFDRDHEQFF	TGCAGTTTCGACAGGGACCATGAGCAGTTCTTC
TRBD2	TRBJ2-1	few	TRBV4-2	CASSQVLAGGYNEQFF	TGTGCCAGCAGCCAAGTCCTAGCGGGGGGGTACAATGAGCAGTTCTTC
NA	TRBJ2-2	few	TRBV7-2	CASNSGGWFTGELFF	TGTGCCAGCAACAGCGGAGGTTGGTTTACCGGGGAGCTGTTTTTT
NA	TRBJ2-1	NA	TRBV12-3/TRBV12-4	CASRQPRCGIRSYNEQFF	TGTGCCAGCAGACAACCACGGTGCGGGATTAGGTCCTACAATGAGCAGTTCTTC
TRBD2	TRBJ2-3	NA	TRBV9	CASSGSGKSTDTQYF	TGTGCCAGCAGCGGTAGCGGGAAGAGCACAGATACGCAGTATTTT
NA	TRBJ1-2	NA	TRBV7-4	CASSIRGDGYTF	TGTGCCAGCAGTATCCGAGGAGATGGCTACACCTTC
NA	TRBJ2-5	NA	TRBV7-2	CASSLGSGVGETQYF	TGTGCCAGCAGCTTAGGGTCGGGGGTGGGAGAGACCCAGTACTTC
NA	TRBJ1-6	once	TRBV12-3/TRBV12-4	CASSFLRESPLHF	TGTGCCAGCAGTTTTCTGAGGGAGTCACCCCTCCACTTT
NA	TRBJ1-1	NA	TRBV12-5	CASGLLTGNTEAFF	TGTGCTAGTGGTTTGTTGACAGGGAACACTGAAGCTTTCTTT
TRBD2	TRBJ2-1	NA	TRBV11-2	CASSQLAGGDNEQFF	TGTGCCAGCAGCCAACTAGCGGGGGGAGACAATGAGCAGTTCTTC
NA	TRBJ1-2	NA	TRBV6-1	CASSVPARGAPGYGYTF	TGTGCCAGCAGCGTTCCCGCCCGGGGGGCTCCGGGCTATGGCTACACCTTC
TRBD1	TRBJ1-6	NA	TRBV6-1	CASSYGAGGNYNSPLHF	TGTGCCAGCAGTTACGGGGCAGGGGGCAACTATAATTCACCCCTCCACTTT
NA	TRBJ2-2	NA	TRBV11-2	CASSYQLIAGELFF	TGTGCCAGCAGCTATCAGCTGATCGCCGGGGAGCTGTTTTTT
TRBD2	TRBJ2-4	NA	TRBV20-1	CSASGDLLAGGAKNIQYF	TGCAGTGCTAGCGGCGACCTTTTAGCGGGAGGAGCCAAAAACATTCAGTACTTC
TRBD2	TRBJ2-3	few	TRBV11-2	CASSLGRLAVSTDTQYF	TGTGCCAGCAGCTTAGGACGTCTAGCGGTTAGCACAGATACGCAGTATTTT
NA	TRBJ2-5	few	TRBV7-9	CASSPAPGQETQYF	TGTGCCAGCAGCCCGGCCCCCGGCCAAGAGACCCAGTACTTC